Each of the 5 T cell receptor beta chains below was sequenced from the same sample in a study of blood T cell repertoires in COVID-19. TCRdb's table, derived via immunoSEQ multiplex PCR, lists solely in-frame clones and lacks some. This repertoire shows 250,000 to 400,000 clones, roughly 84% found once; its top ten account for 1%. The sequencing input was peripheral blood. The receptors shown here come from a middle-aged man with active or convalescent COVID-19.

This chain joins TRBV7-6 and TRBJ2-3; 15 positions agree with TRBD2. J lost 3 bases, V lost 6 bases, and 10 bases had no gene match. CDR1 SGHVS and CDR2 FNYEAQ come from the germline V gene. The length of the CDR3 is 18 residues. The CDR3, as DNA: TGTGCCAGCAGATCAGGACTAGCGGGGGGGCGGTCGACAGATACGCAGTATTTT. Translation: CASRSGLAGGRSTDTQYF.

V and J are TRBV5-6 and TRBJ1-4; no reliable D call. Germline-derived CDR1 and CDR2 are SGHDT and YYEEEE. The germline V and J ends were trimmed by 5 bases and 6 bases, with 17 bases remaining between them. The CDR3 is 15 residues long. Written as DNA, the CDR3 is TGTGCCAGCAGTTCCCCGGAGGTCGGAGATGAAAAACTGTTTTTT. As protein: CASSSPEVGDEKLFF.

The chain couples TRBV4-3 to TRBJ1-2; 8 positions agree with TRBD1. CDR3 length equals 16 residues. The V gene's germline CDR1 is LGHNA and CDR2 YSLEER. The V gene end was trimmed by 4 bases and the J gene end by 5 bases; junction bases not matched to a gene: 12. In DNA form, the CDR3 reads TGCGCCAGCAGCCCATATGCGACAGGGGAGGGTTATGGCTACACCTTC. Protein sequence: CASSPYATGEGYGYTF.

The chain has TRBV15 and TRBJ1-3; 8 bases fit TRBD1. Trimming took 1 base from V and 1 from J; bases not matched to a gene: 0. The germline V gene encodes CDR1 LNHNV and CDR2 YYDKDF (reference sequence). CDR3 length equals 15 residues. The CDR3, as DNA: TGTGCCACCAGCAGAGGGACAGGGTCTGGAAACACCATATATTTT. Translated: CATSRGTGSGNTIYF.

This clone was observed a single time. The J gene is TRBJ2-4, the V gene TRBV3-1 (or the pseudogene TRBV3-2), with a tentative D call TRBD2 (5 bases). Germline CDR1 and CDR2: LGHDT and YNNKEL (reference sequence). With 2 bases removed from V and 6 bases from J, the gap between germline ends came to 11 bases. This CDR3 contains 14 residues. CDR3 in amino acids: CASSQLGGLNIQYF. CDR3 DNA: TGTGCCAGCAGCCAACTGGGCGGGTTAAACATTCAGTACTTC.